Shown below are 6 T cell receptor beta chains from a single sample sequenced in a study of CD8 T cells in ankylosing spondylitis. TCRdb fed the 5' RACE reads into MiXCR, producing one record per CDR3 protein. The table records 300,000 to 400,000 distinct CDR3 sequences, 20% of them present only once. The sequenced material came from blood, either unsorted or a sorted T cell fraction (not recorded which). The receptors here all came from a male donor with ankylosing spondylitis or in good health (not recorded which).

The genes are TRBV7-9 and TRBJ2-4; no clear D gene. The CDR3 sequence is 12 residues long. V lost 5 bases, J lost 15 bases, and 17 bases lay in between. Germline V gene lookup returns CDR1 SEHNR and CDR2 FQNEAQ (reference sequence). CDR3: CASSRENSLPYF. In nucleotides, the CDR3 is TGTGCCAGCAGCCGAGAAAATAGCTTACCGTACTTC. Full variable domain (rest looked up from reference TRBV7-9 and TRBJ2-4): DTGVSQNPRHKITKRGQNVTFRCDPISEHNRLYWYRQTLGQGPEFLTYFQNEAQLEKSRLLSDRFSAERPKGSFSTLEIQRTEQGDSAMYLCASSRENSLPYFGAGTRLSVL.

In its sample, this clonotype was seen a few times. J is TRBJ2-7 and V is TRBV7-2; 9 bases match TRBD1. Losses at the gene ends were 2 bases for V and 1 base for J; bases not matched to a gene: 9. Germline CDR1 SGHTA, CDR2 FQGNSA. The CDR3 is made up of 17 amino acids. In DNA form, the CDR3 reads TGTGCCAGCAGCTTATGGGGGCGGGACAGGGCATCCTACGAGCAGTACTTC. As protein: CASSLWGRDRASYEQYF. Based on the CDR3 plus reference TRBV7-2 and TRBJ2-7, the full variable domain is GAGVSQSPSNKVTEKGKDVELRCDPISGHTALYWYRQSLGQGLEFLIYFQGNSAPDKSGLPSDRFSAERTGGSVSTLTIQRTQQEDSAVYLCASSLWGRDRASYEQYFGPGTRLTVT.

This clonotype was seen once. V usage is TRBV2 and J usage is TRBJ2-1; D possibly matches TRBD1 or TRBD2 (5 bases each). The CDR3 loop spans 15 amino acids. CDR1 is SNHLY, CDR2 FYNNEI, per germline. Trimming pared 3 bases from V and 5 bases from J, leaving 14 bases between. CDR3 nucleotide sequence: TGTGCCAGCAGTGACTTTGGGGACCTCAACAATGAGCAGTTCTTC. Its translation is CASSDFGDLNNEQFF. Filled out from reference TRBV2 and TRBJ2-1, the complete variable domain reads EPEVTQTPSHQVTQMGQEVILRCVPISNHLYFYWYRQILGQKVEFLVSFYNNEISEKSEIFDDQFSVERPDGSNFTLKIRSTKLEDSAMYFCASSDFGDLNNEQFFGPGTRLTVL.

This clonotype was seen a handful of times. V gene TRBV28 combines with J gene TRBJ2-2; D gene uncertain. This CDR3 region has 16 residues. Deletions cut 6 bases from V and 5 bases from J, with 19 bases between. The germline V gene encodes CDR1 MDHEN and CDR2 SYDVKM. DNA of the CDR3: TGTGCCAGCAGACCCTTGTCACTCACAGATACCGGGGAGCTGTTTTTT. This encodes CASRPLSLTDTGELFF.

V and J are TRBV20-1 and TRBJ2-2; 7 nucleotides align to TRBD2. The CDR3 contains 15 residues. CDR1 is DFQATT and CDR2 is SNEGSKA in the germline V gene (reference sequence). J was trimmed by 6 bases and V by 4 bases; bases with no gene match: 11. CDR3 in amino acids: CSATRLASDAGELFF. CDR3 DNA: TGCAGTGCTACTAGACTAGCATCAGATGCCGGGGAGCTGTTTTTT.

V and J are TRBV9 and TRBJ2-2; TRBD1 agrees at 7 bases. Germline V gives CDR1 SGDLS, CDR2 YYNGEE. V lost 0 bases and J lost 4; bases outside the gene matches: 3. The CDR3 length is 15 residues. The CDR3 sequence is CASSVDGDSTGELFF. CDR3 DNA: TGTGCCAGCAGCGTAGACGGGGACAGCACCGGGGAGCTGTTTTTT.